The 28 T cell receptor beta chains reported below all come from one sample, sequenced in a study of cytomegalovirus exposure and HLA in healthy donors. Amplification used 60 Vbeta primers and 13 Jbeta primers. Clones were read by immunoSEQ multiplex PCR, and TCRdb kept only the in-frame ones, dropping some. The sample yields nearly 300,000 clones, 86% seen once. The sample comprised PBMCs. The receptors were gathered from a man aged 35 to 55 in good health and CMV-seropositive.

The chain is built from TRBV7-9 and TRBJ2-7; possible D gene TRBD1, 6 bases. Trimming stripped 6 bases from V and 4 bases from J, with 13 bases between. This CDR3 has 13 residues. Germline V gene data show CDR1 as SEHNR and CDR2 as FQNEAQ (reference sequence). In DNA, the CDR3 is TGTGCCAGCAGAACCCAGGGGTCGTACGAGCAGTACTTC. The encoded protein is CASRTQGSYEQYF.

In its sample, this clone was seen once. This chain joins TRBV15 and TRBJ2-3; 11 positions match TRBD2. After removal of 4 bases from V and 3 bases from J, the junction contained 6 bases not matched to a gene. Germline CDR1 is LNHNV and CDR2 is YYDKDF (reference sequence). CDR3 length: 16 residues. This CDR3 is CATSKLAGGGTDTQYF. Written as DNA, the CDR3 is TGTGCCACCAGCAAGCTAGCGGGAGGAGGAACAGATACGCAGTATTTT. Combining the CDR3 with reference TRBV15 and TRBJ2-3 gives the whole variable domain DAMVIQNPRYQVTQFGKPVTLSCSQTLNHNVMYWYQQKSSQAPKLLFHYYDKDFNNEADTPDNFQSRRPNTSFCFLDIRSPGLGDTAMYLCATSKLAGGGTDTQYFGPGTRLTVL.

The chain combines TRBV5-6 with TRBJ2-5, with D unresolved. The CDR3 covers 16 residues. The V end lost 2 bases, the J end lost 0 bases, and 14 bases lay between the germline ends. The germline CDR1 and CDR2 sequences are SGHDT and YYEEEE. The CDR3 sequence: CASSFVGGEYQETQYF. The CDR3, as DNA: TGTGCCAGCAGCTTTGTGGGTGGAGAGTACCAAGAGACCCAGTACTTC.

J is TRBJ2-1 and V is TRBV7-9; 7 nucleotides line up with TRBD2. Unmatched junction bases numbered 6, after V lost 5 bases and J lost 5 bases. The CDR3 has 14 residues. CDR1 SEHNR and CDR2 FQNEAQ come from the germline V gene (reference sequence). CDR3 amino acids: CASSHRDYNNEQFF. Here the CDR3 DNA reads TGTGCCAGCAGCCACCGGGACTACAACAATGAGCAGTTCTTC.

The rearrangement links TRBV25-1 to TRBJ1-5; D is ambiguous. This CDR3 is 14 amino acids long. V was cut by 2 bases and J by 0 bases, with 5 bases left in between. Germline CDR1 MGHDK, CDR2 SYGVNS. The CDR3 loop reads CASSELDSNQPQHF. CDR3 nucleotide sequence: TGTGCCAGCAGTGAACTAGATAGCAATCAGCCCCAGCATTTT. Based on the CDR3 plus reference TRBV25-1 and TRBJ1-5, the full variable domain is EADIYQTPRYLVIGTGKKITLECSQTMGHDKMYWYQQDPGMELHLIHYSYGVNSTEKGDLSSESTVSRIRTEHFPLTLESARPSHTSQYLCASSELDSNQPQHFGDGTRLSIL.

The gene calls are TRBV18 and TRBJ1-5; unclear D gene. Trimming cost V 3 bases and J 4 bases, with 10 bases left between them. The CDR3 covers 14 residues. The germline V gene encodes CDR1 KGHSH and CDR2 LQKENI. The CDR3 loop is CASSPVGENQPQHF. CDR3 bases: TGTGCCAGCTCACCTGTCGGGGAAAATCAGCCCCAGCATTTT.

The chain has TRBV6-1 and TRBJ1-4, with D maybe TRBD1 (5 bases). The CDR3 sequence is 15 residues long. The V end lost 2 bases, the J end lost 10 bases, and 17 bases lay between the germline ends. In germline, CDR1 is MNHNS, CDR2 SASEGT. The DNA of the CDR3 is TGTGCCAGCAGTGAAAGGTTGGGACTCAACTTAAAACTGTTTTTT. This encodes CASSERLGLNLKLFF.

The rearrangement joins TRBV21-1 to TRBJ2-7; the D segment call TRBD1 is taken from the table without a DNA check. TRBV21-1 is recorded as a pseudogene. The CDR3 is 15 amino acids. The CDR3 region has the DNA TGTGCCAGCAGCAAAGCGACAGATAAAGCCTACGAGCAGTACTTC. Encoded protein: CASSKATDKAYEQYF.

This chain links TRBV12-1 with TRBJ2-7; the table assigns TRBD1, which was not confirmed against the DNA. TRBV12-1 is described as a pseudogene. The CDR3 runs to 15 residues. CDR3 sequence reads: CASSFRQGIPYEQYF. The CDR3 region has the DNA TGTGCCAGCAGCTTCCGCCAGGGTATCCCCTACGAGCAGTACTTC.

Comment on this clone: Other nucleotide sequences in the sample specify the same CDR3. The chain recombines TRBV27 with TRBJ2-1; D perhaps matches TRBD1 (5 bases). CDR3 length: 12 amino acids. The germline CDR1 and CDR2 sequences are MNHEY and SMNVEV (reference sequence). Deletions cut 2 bases from V and 6 bases from J, with 5 bases between. CDR3 coding DNA: TGTGCCAGCAGTTTAAGGGGCAATGAGCAGTTCTTC. Amino acids: CASSLRGNEQFF.

This sequence joins TRBV27 and TRBJ1-4; a possible D gene is TRBD1 (6 bases). Germline loops: CDR1 MNHEY, CDR2 SMNVEV (reference sequence). V lost 6 bases to trimming and J lost 7 bases, with 15 bases between them. The length of the CDR3 is 14 residues. CDR3 sequence (DNA): TGTGCCAGCAGGTGGGGGCAGGGGAGTGAAAAACTGTTTTTT. It is translated as CASRWGQGSEKLFF.

The chain is built from TRBV27 and TRBJ2-6; weak D call: TRBD1 (6 bases). V shed 3 bases and J shed 0 bases, with 15 bases lying between them. The CDR3 is 18 residues long. Germline V gene sequence: CDR1 MNHEY, CDR2 SMNVEV (reference sequence). CDR3 in amino acids: CASSFGRGHTSGANVLTF. The CDR3 DNA is TGTGCCAGCAGTTTTGGCAGGGGACATACCTCTGGGGCCAACGTCCTGACTTTC.

This chain uses TRBV28 with TRBJ2-7; D gene ambiguous. Per the germline V gene, CDR1 is MDHEN and CDR2 is SYDVKM. The CDR3 is 15 residues long. Trimming took 2 bases from V and 0 from J, leaving 11 bases between them. In nucleotides, the CDR3 is TGTGCCAGCAGTTTACCGGGTAGCCCCTCCTACGAGCAGTACTTC. Translating it yields CASSLPGSPSYEQYF.

The V gene is TRBV7-6, the J gene TRBJ2-7, with no clear D. CDR1 and CDR2 from the germline V gene are SGHVS and FNYEAQ. The CDR3 is 12 amino acids. Trimming took 5 bases from V and 2 from J, leaving 7 bases between them. CDR3 residues: CASSPTAYEQYF. The DNA for the CDR3 is TGTGCCAGCAGCCCCACAGCCTACGAGCAGTACTTC. The variable domain in full, completed from reference TRBV7-6 and TRBJ2-7, reads GAGVSQSPRYKVTKRGQDVALRCDPISGHVSLYWYRQALGQGPEFLTYFNYEAQQDKSGLPNDRFSAERPEGSISTLTIQRTEQRDSAMYRCASSPTAYEQYFGPGTRLTVT.

This clone is a singleton in its sample. The V gene is TRBV18, the J gene TRBJ1-1, with D uncertain. CDR1 is KGHSH and CDR2 is LQKENI in the germline V gene. V gave up 7 bases and J gave up 8 bases, with 17 bases separating them. There are 13 residues in the CDR3. The CDR3 protein is CASFPVREGEAFF. DNA of the CDR3: TGTGCCAGCTTTCCCGTACGGGAGGGAGAAGCTTTCTTT. Full variable domain (missing parts from reference TRBV18 and TRBJ1-1): NAGVMQNPRHLVRRRGQEARLRCSPMKGHSHVYWYRQLPEEGLKFMVYLQKENIIDESGMPKERFSAEFPKEGPSILRIQQVVRGDSAAYFCASFPVREGEAFFGQGTRLTVV.

V and J are TRBV15 and TRBJ2-7; the match to TRBD2 covers 8 bases. Per the germline V gene, CDR1 is LNHNV and CDR2 is YYDKDF (reference sequence). The trim removed 5 bases at V and 3 bases at J, leaving 9 bases unmatched. The CDR3 has 15 amino acids. CDR3 sequence (DNA): TGTGCCACCAGCGGCCGGGGGGGAGGGATCTACGAGCAGTACTTC. Translating gives CATSGRGGGIYEQYF.

As concerns this clone: The sample carries other DNA sequences with the same CDR3. The chain combines TRBV27 with TRBJ2-2; perhaps TRBD2 as D (5 bases). This CDR3 is built from 14 residues. The V gene's germline CDR1 is MNHEY and CDR2 SMNVEV (reference sequence). The V end lost 4 bases, the J end lost 3 bases, and 9 bases lay between the germline ends. The CDR3 sequence is CASSSGLYTGELFF. CDR3 in DNA: TGTGCCAGCAGTTCCGGACTGTACACCGGGGAGCTGTTTTTT.

The V and J genes are TRBV7-9 and TRBJ2-7, with D perhaps TRBD2 (6 bases). V was cut by 5 bases and J by 6 bases, with 14 bases left in between. The CDR3 length is 13 residues. Germline V gene lookup returns CDR1 SEHNR and CDR2 FQNEAQ (reference sequence). The CDR3 nucleotides read TGTGCCAGCAGCCCTCTGGGGACTGGCGAGCAGTACTTC. Its protein is CASSPLGTGEQYF.

The V gene is TRBV27, the J gene TRBJ1-3; tentatively, D is TRBD1 (5 bases). CDR3 size: 16 residues. Germline loops: CDR1 MNHEY, CDR2 SMNVEV (reference sequence). V was shortened by 5 bases and J by 5 bases, with 19 bases between the two germline ends. The chain's CDR3 is CASSPRGVHARNTIYF. The CDR3 DNA follows: TGTGCCAGCAGTCCTCGGGGGGTGCACGCTCGAAACACCATATATTTT.

This chain links TRBV11-1 with TRBJ2-7; TRBD1 matches at 8 bases. Germline V gene data show CDR1 as SGHAT and CDR2 as FQDESV (reference sequence). The V gene end was trimmed by 4 bases and the J gene end by 6 bases; junction bases not matched to a gene: 5. The CDR3 is 13 residues long. CDR3 DNA sequence: TGTGCCAGCAGCTCCCAGGGGGCTCTCGAGCAGTACTTC. Translated: CASSSQGALEQYF.

In DNA form, the CDR3 reads TGTGCCAGTAGTCCAGACAGGGGTGTCACTGAAGCTTTCTTT. It specifies CASSPDRGVTEAFF. The chain is built from TRBV19 and TRBJ1-1, with 8 bases aligning to TRBD1. The CDR3 runs 14 residues. The germline V gene has CDR1 LNHDA and CDR2 SQIVND (reference sequence). Germline trimming cut 5 bases from V and 4 bases from J; bases unmatched to any gene: 6.

This clone was counted a single time. This sequence joins TRBV28 and TRBJ1-2; 8 bases are shared with TRBD1. J lost 7 bases, V lost 5 bases, and 12 bases had no gene match. CDR1 is MDHEN, CDR2 SYDVKM, per germline. This CDR3 has 15 residues. The CDR3 here is CASSPYPGQGSGYTF. DNA of the CDR3: TGTGCCAGCAGTCCTTACCCCGGACAGGGTAGTGGCTACACCTTC.

The rearrangement joins TRBV10-1 to TRBJ1-1; TRBD1 matches 8 bases. V lost 3 bases, J lost 4 bases, and 10 bases stayed unmatched. Germline CDR1 WNHNN, CDR2 SYGVQD (reference sequence). The CDR3 is 16 amino acids. The CDR3 loop reads CASSDYPRGQGTEAFF. The CDR3 region has the DNA TGCGCCAGCAGTGACTACCCCAGGGGGCAAGGCACTGAAGCTTTCTTT.

In this sample, this clone turned up once. This chain links TRBV7-2 with TRBJ1-1; tentative D call: TRBD1 (5 bases). This CDR3 region has 11 residues. V shed 5 bases and J shed 8 bases, with 9 bases lying between them. Germline CDR1 SGHTA, CDR2 FQGNSA. Here the CDR3 DNA reads TGTGCCAGCAGCCTCCCAGGGGAAGCTTTCTTT. This sequence encodes CASSLPGEAFF.

The chain links TRBV28 to TRBJ2-3; 9 positions match TRBD1. V lost 6 bases to trimming and J lost 6 bases; unmatched junction nucleotides: 19. Germline assignment: CDR1 MDHEN and CDR2 SYDVKM. The CDR3 is 18 amino acids. CDR3 residues: CASSFKRSGTGYVDTQYF. The CDR3 DNA sequence: TGTGCCAGCAGCTTCAAGCGATCGGGGACAGGGTACGTGGATACGCAGTATTTT.

The chain is built from TRBV27 and TRBJ2-7; a possible D gene is TRBD2 (6 bases). The CDR3 totals 14 residues. CDR1 is MNHEY, CDR2 SMNVEV, per germline (reference sequence). The V and J ends lost 6 bases and 0 bases respectively, with 12 bases between them. The CDR3 here is CASRRDWSSYEQYF. The CDR3 nucleotides read TGTGCCAGCAGGCGGGACTGGAGCTCCTACGAGCAGTACTTC.

This clone showed up just once. The chain couples TRBV27 to TRBJ2-3; tentative D call: TRBD1 (6 bases). V was trimmed by 8 bases and J by 1 base, leaving 10 bases between them. CDR3 size: 13 residues. From germline, CDR1 is MNHEY and CDR2 SMNVEV (reference sequence). CDR3: CASWAGGTDTQYF. The CDR3 DNA reads as TGTGCCAGCTGGGCAGGGGGCACAGATACGCAGTATTTT.

V gene TRBV28 combines with J gene TRBJ2-7, with TRBD2 identical over 7 bases. The germline CDR1 and CDR2 sequences are MDHEN and SYDVKM. The CDR3 totals 21 residues. V shed 6 bases, J shed 2 bases, and the junction held 28 bases outside the gene matches. The chain's CDR3 is CASSPIRATKPSNGRTYEQYF. CDR3 sequence (DNA): TGTGCCAGCAGCCCCATCAGAGCGACAAAGCCATCTAACGGGAGGACCTACGAGCAGTACTTC.